Described below is a single TCR beta chain sequence and its context. The sample belongs to a study of technical replicates of blood from several donors. The CDR3 sequence is 12 residues long. The germline CDR1 and CDR2 sequences are LNHDA and SQIVND (reference sequence). V dropped 7 bases and J dropped 4; count of bases not matched to a gene: 3. Sequencing was performed with immunoSEQ multiplex PCR; in TCRdb, only in-frame clones are kept and a portion is missing. The repertoire holds about 59,000 clones, with around 93% as singletons. The TCR was taken from a human donor in good health. Some clones in this sample may be carry-over from other donors' samples. This chain links TRBV19 with TRBJ2-5, with 7 bases matching TRBD2. The sample taken for sequencing was PBMCs. CDR3 in DNA: TGTGCCAGTACCCCGGGGGGAGAGACCCAGTACTTC. Translating it yields CASTPGGETQYF.